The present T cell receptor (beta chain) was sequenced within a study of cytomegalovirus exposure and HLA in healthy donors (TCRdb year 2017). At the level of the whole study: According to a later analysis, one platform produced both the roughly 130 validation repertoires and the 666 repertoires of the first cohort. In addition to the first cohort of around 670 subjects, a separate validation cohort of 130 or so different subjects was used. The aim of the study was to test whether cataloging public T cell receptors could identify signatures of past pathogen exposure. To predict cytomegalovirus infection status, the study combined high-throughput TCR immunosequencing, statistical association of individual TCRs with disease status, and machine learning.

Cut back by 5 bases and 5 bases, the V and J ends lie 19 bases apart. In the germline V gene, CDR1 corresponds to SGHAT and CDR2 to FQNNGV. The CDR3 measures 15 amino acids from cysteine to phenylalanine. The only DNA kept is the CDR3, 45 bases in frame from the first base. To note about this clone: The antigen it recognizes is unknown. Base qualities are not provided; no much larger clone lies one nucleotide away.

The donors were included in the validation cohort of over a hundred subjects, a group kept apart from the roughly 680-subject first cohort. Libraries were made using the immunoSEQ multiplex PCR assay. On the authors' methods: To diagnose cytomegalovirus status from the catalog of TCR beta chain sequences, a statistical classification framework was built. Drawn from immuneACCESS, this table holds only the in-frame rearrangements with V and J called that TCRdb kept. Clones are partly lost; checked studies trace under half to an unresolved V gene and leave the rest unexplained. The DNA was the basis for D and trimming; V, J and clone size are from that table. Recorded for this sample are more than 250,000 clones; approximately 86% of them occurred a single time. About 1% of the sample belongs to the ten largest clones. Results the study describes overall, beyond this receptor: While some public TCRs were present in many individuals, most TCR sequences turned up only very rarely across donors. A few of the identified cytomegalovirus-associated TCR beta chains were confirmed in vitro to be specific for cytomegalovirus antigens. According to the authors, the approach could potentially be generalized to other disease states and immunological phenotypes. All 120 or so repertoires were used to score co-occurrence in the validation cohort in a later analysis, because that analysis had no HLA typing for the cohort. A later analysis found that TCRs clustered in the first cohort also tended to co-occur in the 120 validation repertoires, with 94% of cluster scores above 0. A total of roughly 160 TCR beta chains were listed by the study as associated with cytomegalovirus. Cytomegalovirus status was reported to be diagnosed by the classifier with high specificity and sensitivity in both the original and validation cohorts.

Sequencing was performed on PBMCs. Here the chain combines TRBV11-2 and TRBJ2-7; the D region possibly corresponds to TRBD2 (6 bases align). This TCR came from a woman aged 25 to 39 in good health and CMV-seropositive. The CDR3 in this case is CASSPSRGRRDEQYF. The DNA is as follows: TGTGCCAGCAGCCCCTCCCGGGGTCGGAGGGACGAGCAGTACTTC.